These 6 T cell receptor beta chains came from one sample sequenced in a study of blood T cell repertoires in COVID-19. This table comes from immunoSEQ multiplex PCR, and its TCRdb copy is limited to in-frame clones, with some not included. The sample yields 150,000 to 160,000 clones, over 70% seen once. Sequenced material: peripheral blood. The receptors originated from a man aged 55 to 69 with acute or convalescent COVID-19.

The chain employs TRBV5-4 and TRBJ1-2, with 9 bases fitting TRBD1. This CDR3 comprises 17 residues. The junction had 15 bases not matched to a gene; V was cut back by 7 bases and J by 2 bases. Germline V CDR1 and CDR2: SGHNT, YYREEE (reference sequence). The CDR3 DNA reads TGTGCCAGCCTATCCAACGCGCCGGGACAGGGAAACTATGGCTACACCTTC. Its protein is CASLSNAPGQGNYGYTF.

This chain links TRBV7-9 with TRBJ1-1; a possible D gene is TRBD1 (5 bases). The CDR3 sequence is 15 residues long. Germline lookup yields CDR1 SEHNR and CDR2 FQNEAQ (reference sequence). The ends were cut back, 5 bases at V and 1 base at J, with 14 bases in the middle. The CDR3 region has the DNA TGTGCCAGCAGCCCGGGGGTAGCGAGGAACACTGAAGCTTTCTTT. The encoded protein is CASSPGVARNTEAFF.

The gene calls are TRBV7-3 and TRBJ1-1, with 7 bases aligning to TRBD1. Germline loops: CDR1 SGHTA, CDR2 FQGTGA. The CDR3 sequence is 14 residues long. Germline trimming cut 8 bases from V and 0 bases from J; bases unmatched to any gene: 6. The CDR3 bases are TGTGCCAGCGCTCAGGGGGGTATGAACACTGAAGCTTTCTTT. Its translation is CASAQGGMNTEAFF.

The gene calls are TRBV28 and TRBJ1-5; 9 bases are shared with TRBD1. J was trimmed by 1 base and V by 6 bases; bases with no gene match: 4. The CDR3 sequence is 15 residues long. Per germline, CDR1 MDHEN and CDR2 SYDVKM. The CDR3 protein is CASSFGTGSNQPQHF. CDR3 DNA: TGTGCCAGCAGCTTTGGGACAGGGAGCAATCAGCCCCAGCATTTT.

This clone was seen a handful of times. The chain has TRBV19 and TRBJ2-1; 8 positions agree with TRBD1. V lost 9 bases, J lost 7 bases, and 5 bases stayed unmatched. Germline CDR1 and CDR2: LNHDA and SQIVND (reference sequence). This CDR3 region has 12 residues. CDR3 DNA sequence: TGTGCCAGCAACAGGGGGTTTAATGAGCAGTTCTTC. Protein: CASNRGFNEQFF.

The rearrangement uses TRBV6-5 and TRBJ1-6, with TRBD1 identical over 9 bases. Germline V gene lookup returns CDR1 MNHEY and CDR2 SVGAGI. Germline trimming cut 4 bases from V and 14 bases from J; bases unmatched to any gene: 9. The CDR3 extends over 14 amino acids. The CDR3 reads CASSSRGQGITLHF. As DNA, the CDR3 is TGTGCCAGCAGTTCCCGCGGACAGGGGATCACCCTCCACTTT.